This T cell receptor beta chain was sequenced for a study of early T cells in non-severe SARS-CoV-2 infection. For the study at large: Chains were unpaired, as sequencing was done on bulk RNA from unsorted whole blood.

This clonotype has ten or more counts. What it binds is unknown. The CDR3 is 13 amino acids. Between the trimmed V and J ends, which lost 7 bases and 2 bases, there was a span of 12 bases. Germline V gene lookup returns CDR1 MDHEN and CDR2 SYDVKM. Points from the study as a whole: Reliance on VDJdb matching favored anti-spike CD8 responses; private and CD4 specificities were missed.

Individual cDNA molecules were tagged with unique molecular identifiers. Via MiXCR, TCRdb re-called the 5' RACE reads, giving one row per CDR3 protein. The data contain about 110,000 distinct CDR3 sequences, around an eighth of them singletons. Sequenced material: whole blood, taken at baseline. The chain is built from TRBV28 and TRBJ2-7, with D possibly matching TRBD1 (5 bases). The clonotype originates from an adult who was a healthcare worker with PCR-confirmed SARS-CoV-2 infection or an uninfected control (not recorded which). The CDR3 bases are TGTGCCAGCATGTCACAGGTGACCTACGAGCAGTACTTC. This sequence encodes CASMSQVTYEQYF.